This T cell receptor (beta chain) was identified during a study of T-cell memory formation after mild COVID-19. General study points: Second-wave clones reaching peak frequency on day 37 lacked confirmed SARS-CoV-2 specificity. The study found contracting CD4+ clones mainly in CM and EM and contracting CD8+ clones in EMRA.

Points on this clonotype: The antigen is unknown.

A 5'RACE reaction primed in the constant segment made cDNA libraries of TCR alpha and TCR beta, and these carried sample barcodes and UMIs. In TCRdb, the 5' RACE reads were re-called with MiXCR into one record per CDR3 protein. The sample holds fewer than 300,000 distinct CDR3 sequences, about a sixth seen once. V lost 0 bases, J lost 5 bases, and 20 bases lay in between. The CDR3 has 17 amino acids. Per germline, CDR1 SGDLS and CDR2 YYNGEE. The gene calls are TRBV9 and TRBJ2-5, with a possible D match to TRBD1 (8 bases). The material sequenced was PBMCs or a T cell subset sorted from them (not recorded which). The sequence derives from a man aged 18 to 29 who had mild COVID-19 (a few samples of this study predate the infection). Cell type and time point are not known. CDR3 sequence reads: CASSVGGTGGGQETQYF. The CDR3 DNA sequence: TGTGCCAGCAGCGTAGGAGGAACAGGGGGGGGCCAGGAGACCCAGTACTTC.